Presented here are 12 T cell receptor beta chains from one specimen sequenced in a study of blood T cell repertoires in COVID-19 (dated by TCRdb to about 2020). Library prep was done by the immunoSEQ multiplex PCR assay. TCRdb limited this immuneACCESS table to in-frame rearrangements with V and J called. A share of clones is missing; checked studies link under half to unresolved V genes, and the rest is unexplained. In all, the sample holds 200,000 to 250,000 clones, and 82% of those were seen once. The ten largest make up less than 6% of the sample. The sample taken for sequencing was peripheral blood. These receptors were collected from a woman aged 70-85 years with COVID-19, enrolled during active disease.

The chain couples TRBV19 to TRBJ1-1; tentative D call: TRBD1 (5 bases). Trimming removed 4 bases from V and 4 bases from J, with 16 bases in between. CDR3 length: 15 amino acids. Looked up from germline, CDR1 is LNHDA and CDR2 is SQIVND (reference sequence). CDR3 bases: TGTGCCAGTAGTACTCTTTCAGGAGGGGTCACTGAAGCTTTCTTT. Translated: CASSTLSGGVTEAFF.

The rearrangement joins TRBV18 to TRBJ1-2; weak D call: TRBD1 (5 bases). Trimming cost V 3 bases and J 4 bases, with 12 bases left between them. The CDR3 sequence is 14 residues long. Looked up from germline, CDR1 is KGHSH and CDR2 is LQKENI. CDR3 in DNA: TGTGCCAGCTCACCCGGACAAGCCCGCTATGGCTACACCTTC. Translated, it gives CASSPGQARYGYTF.

The chain links TRBV6-6 to TRBJ1-1; D gene ambiguous. The CDR3 loop spans 14 amino acids. CDR1 is MNHNY and CDR2 is SVGAGI in the germline V gene (reference sequence). Trimming cost V 2 bases and J 3 bases, with 10 bases left between them. The CDR3 loop is CASSYGLYDTEAFF. The CDR3 DNA follows: TGTGCCAGCAGTTACGGCCTGTATGACACTGAAGCTTTCTTT.

This clone was detected many times. This sequence joins TRBV30 and TRBJ2-3; D ambiguous. The length of the CDR3 is 15 residues. CDR1 and CDR2 (germline): GTSNPN, SVGIG (reference sequence). V shed 5 bases and J shed 2 bases, with 17 bases lying between them. This CDR3 reads CAWSFSARNTDTQYF. The CDR3 DNA reads as TGTGCCTGGTCCTTTTCAGCGCGAAACACAGATACGCAGTATTTT. The complete variable domain, with remaining parts taken from reference TRBV30 and TRBJ2-3, reads SQTIHQWPATLVQPVGSPLSLECTVEGTSNPNLYWYRQAAGRGLQLLFYSVGIGQISSEVPQNLSASRPQDRQFILSSKKLLLSDSGFYLCAWSFSARNTDTQYFGPGTRLTVL.

In its sample, this clone was seen a few times. V gene TRBV24-1 combines with J gene TRBJ2-5; weak D call: TRBD1 (6 bases). With 1 base removed from V and 4 bases from J, the gap between germline ends came to 15 bases. The CDR3 runs 16 residues. Germline-derived CDR1 and CDR2 are KGHDR and SFDVKD. The CDR3 sequence: CATSDLTGRVGETQYF. The CDR3 nucleotides are TGTGCCACCAGTGATTTAACAGGGCGGGTTGGAGAGACCCAGTACTTC.

The chain uses TRBV6-5 and TRBJ1-6; D perhaps matches TRBD1 (5 bases). This CDR3 contains 13 residues. The V and J ends lost 11 bases and 10 bases respectively, with 18 bases between them. CDR1 MNHEY and CDR2 SVGAGI come from the germline V gene. The CDR3 nucleotides are TGTGCCCTTGGGGACGGGAGAAGGTCACCCCTCCACTTT. Its protein product is CALGDGRRSPLHF.

In its sample, this clone ranks as medium-sized. The chain carries TRBV11-2 and TRBJ2-7, with 9 nucleotides matching TRBD2. The germline CDR1 and CDR2 sequences are SGHAT and FQNNGV. V gave up 3 bases and J gave up 3 bases; unmatched junction bases: 9. The CDR3 length is 16 residues. The CDR3 sequence is CASSLGVLAGHYEQYF. The CDR3 coding sequence is TGTGCCAGCAGCTTGGGAGTCCTAGCGGGACACTACGAGCAGTACTTC.

The CDR3 DNA reads as TGTGCCAGCTCACCGGATTTAGGGGAAGGCTACACCTTC. As protein: CASSPDLGEGYTF. The chain uses TRBV18 and TRBJ1-2; possibly TRBD1 for D (5 bases). Germline assignment: CDR1 KGHSH and CDR2 LQKENI. The CDR3 is 13 residues long. Deletions cut 3 bases from V and 8 bases from J, with 13 bases between.

The chain couples TRBV7-8 to TRBJ2-2, with TRBD1 as a possible D gene (5 bases). V was pared by 11 bases and J by 4 bases, with 14 bases between. Germline CDR1 is SGHVS and CDR2 is FQNEAQ. CDR3 length: 13 residues. The CDR3 bases are TGTGCCGGCCGCGACAGTTCCACCGGGGAGCTGTTTTTT. Its translation is CAGRDSSTGELFF.

The chain links TRBV30 to TRBJ1-6; 7 positions match TRBD1. The CDR3 totals 14 residues. V lost 5 bases, J lost 4 bases, and 5 bases stayed unmatched. Germline loops: CDR1 GTSNPN, CDR2 SVGIG (reference sequence). This CDR3 reads CAWGQATYNSPLHF. DNA for the CDR3: TGTGCCTGGGGACAGGCGACATATAATTCACCCCTCCACTTT.

V usage is TRBV7-2 and J usage is TRBJ1-5; D not certain. The CDR3 totals 15 residues. Germline CDR1 and CDR2: SGHTA and FQGNSA. Trimming took 7 bases from V and 5 from J, leaving 18 bases between them. The CDR3 DNA reads TGTGCCAGCACCTTTACTTCCAGGTCGGATCAGCCCCAGCATTTT. Protein: CASTFTSRSDQPQHF.

The chain carries TRBV28 and TRBJ1-2, with TRBD1 matching over 9 bases. The CDR3 contains 15 residues. The ends lost 5 bases at V and 4 bases at J; junction bases unmatched: 8. Germline assignment: CDR1 MDHEN and CDR2 SYDVKM. The CDR3 region has the DNA TGTGCCAGCAGTCCGGCCGGACAGGGGACCTATGGCTACACCTTC. Translation: CASSPAGQGTYGYTF.